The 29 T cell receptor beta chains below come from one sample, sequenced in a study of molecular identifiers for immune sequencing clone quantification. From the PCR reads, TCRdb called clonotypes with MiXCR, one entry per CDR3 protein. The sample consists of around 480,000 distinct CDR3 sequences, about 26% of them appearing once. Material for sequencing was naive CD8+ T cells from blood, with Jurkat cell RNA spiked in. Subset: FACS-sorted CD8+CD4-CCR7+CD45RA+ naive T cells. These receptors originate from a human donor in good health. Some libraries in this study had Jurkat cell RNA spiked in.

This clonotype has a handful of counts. The CDR3 DNA is TGCAGCGTTGAAGATGTCTCCCAGGGGCCGCCAGATACGCAGTATTTT. Its translation is CSVEDVSQGPPDTQYF. The chain uses TRBV29-1 and TRBJ2-3; weak D call: TRBD1 (6 bases). Germline CDR1 and CDR2: SQVTM and ANQGSEA. V was pared by 0 bases and J by 4 bases, with 17 bases between. The CDR3 consists of 16 residues.

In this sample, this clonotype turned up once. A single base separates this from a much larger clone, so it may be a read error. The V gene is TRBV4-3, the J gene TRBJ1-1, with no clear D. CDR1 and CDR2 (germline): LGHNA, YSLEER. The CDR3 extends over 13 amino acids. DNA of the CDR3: TGCGCCAGCGGCCAAGTGCTGAACACTGAAGCTTTCTTT. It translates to CASGQVLNTEAFF.

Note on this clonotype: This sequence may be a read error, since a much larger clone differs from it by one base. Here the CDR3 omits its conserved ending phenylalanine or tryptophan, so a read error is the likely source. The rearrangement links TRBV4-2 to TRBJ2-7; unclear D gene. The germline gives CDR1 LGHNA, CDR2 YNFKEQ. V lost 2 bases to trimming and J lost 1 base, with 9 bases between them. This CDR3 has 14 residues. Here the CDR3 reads CASSQRTDSYEQYL. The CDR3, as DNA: TGTGCCAGCAGCCAACGGACGGATTCCTACGAGCAGTACCTC.

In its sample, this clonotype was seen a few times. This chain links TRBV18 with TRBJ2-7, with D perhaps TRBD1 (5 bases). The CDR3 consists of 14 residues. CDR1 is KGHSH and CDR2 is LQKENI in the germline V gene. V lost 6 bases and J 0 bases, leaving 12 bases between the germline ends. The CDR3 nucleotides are TGTGCCAGCTCCTCACCCGACAGCTCCTACGAGCAGTACTTC. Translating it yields CASSSPDSSYEQYF.

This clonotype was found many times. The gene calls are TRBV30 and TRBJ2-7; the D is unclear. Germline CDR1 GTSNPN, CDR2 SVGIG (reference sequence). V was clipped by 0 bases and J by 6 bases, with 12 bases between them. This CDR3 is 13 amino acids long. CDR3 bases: TGTGCCTGGAGTGTACTCGGGCCCGGCGAGCAGTACTTC. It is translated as CAWSVLGPGEQYF.

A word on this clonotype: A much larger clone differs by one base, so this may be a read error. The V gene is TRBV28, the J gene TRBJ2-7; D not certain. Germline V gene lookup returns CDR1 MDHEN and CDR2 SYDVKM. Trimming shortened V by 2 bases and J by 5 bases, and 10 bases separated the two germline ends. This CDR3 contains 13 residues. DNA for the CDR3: TGTGCCAGCAGTTTACCGTGGGCCGACGAGCAGTACTTC. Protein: CASSLPWADEQYF.

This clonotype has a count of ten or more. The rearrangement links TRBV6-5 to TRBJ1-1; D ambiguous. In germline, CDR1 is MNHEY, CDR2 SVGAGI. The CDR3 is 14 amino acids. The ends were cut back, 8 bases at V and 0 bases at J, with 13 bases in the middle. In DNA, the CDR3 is TGTGCCAGCTTTTCGGGGAGCATGAACACTGAAGCTTTCTTT. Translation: CASFSGSMNTEAFF.

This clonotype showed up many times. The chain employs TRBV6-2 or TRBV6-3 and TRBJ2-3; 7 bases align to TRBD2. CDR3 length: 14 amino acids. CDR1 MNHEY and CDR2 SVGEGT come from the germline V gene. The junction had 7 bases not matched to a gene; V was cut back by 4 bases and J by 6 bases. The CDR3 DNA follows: TGTGCCAGCAGTTCGATCGGGACTATCGATACGCAGTATTTT. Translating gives CASSSIGTIDTQYF.

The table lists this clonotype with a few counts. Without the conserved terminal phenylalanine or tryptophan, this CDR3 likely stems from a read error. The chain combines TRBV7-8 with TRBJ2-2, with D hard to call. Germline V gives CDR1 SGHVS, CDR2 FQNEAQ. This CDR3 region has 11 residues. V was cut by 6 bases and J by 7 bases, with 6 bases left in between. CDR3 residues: CASRGNGELFL. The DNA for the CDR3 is TGTGCCAGCAGGGGGAACGGGGAGCTGTTTCTT.

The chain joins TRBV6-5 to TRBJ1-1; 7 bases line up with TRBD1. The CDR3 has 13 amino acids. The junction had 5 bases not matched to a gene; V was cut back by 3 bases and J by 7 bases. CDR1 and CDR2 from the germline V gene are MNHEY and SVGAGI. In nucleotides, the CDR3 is TGTGCCAGCAGTTATAATGGACAGGTTGAAGCTTTCTTT. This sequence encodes CASSYNGQVEAFF.

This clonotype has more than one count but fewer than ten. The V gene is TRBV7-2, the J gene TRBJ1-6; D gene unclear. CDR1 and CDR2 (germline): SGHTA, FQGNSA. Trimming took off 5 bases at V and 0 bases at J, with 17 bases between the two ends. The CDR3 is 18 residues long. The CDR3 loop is CASSVPRAHSSYNSPLHF. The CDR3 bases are TGTGCCAGCAGCGTCCCCCGGGCCCATAGCTCCTATAATTCACCCCTCCACTTT.

In nucleotides, the CDR3 is TGTGCCAGTAGTATATGGTCCATCTCTGGGGCCAACGTCCTGACTTTC. Protein product: CASSIWSISGANVLTF. J is TRBJ2-6 and V is TRBV19; D remains ambiguous. The germline CDR1 and CDR2 sequences are LNHDA and SQIVND (reference sequence). This CDR3 comprises 16 residues. V gave up 2 bases and J gave up 0 bases, with 8 bases separating them.

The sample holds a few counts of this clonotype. CDR3 residues: CASSYSIRGQQPQHF. The CDR3 nucleotides read TGTGCCAGCAGTTACTCGATTCGGGGGCAGCAGCCCCAGCATTTT. V usage is TRBV6-2 or TRBV6-3 and J usage is TRBJ1-5; maybe TRBD1 (6 bases). The CDR3 has 15 amino acids. The ends were cut back, 0 bases at V and 7 bases at J, with 13 bases in the middle. Germline assignment: CDR1 MNHEY and CDR2 SVGEGT.

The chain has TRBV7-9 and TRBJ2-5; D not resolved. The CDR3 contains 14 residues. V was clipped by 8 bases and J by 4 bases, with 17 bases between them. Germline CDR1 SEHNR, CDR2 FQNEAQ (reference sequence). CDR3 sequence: CASYFTEEGETQYF. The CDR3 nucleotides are TGTGCCAGCTATTTCACGGAAGAAGGAGAGACCCAGTACTTC.

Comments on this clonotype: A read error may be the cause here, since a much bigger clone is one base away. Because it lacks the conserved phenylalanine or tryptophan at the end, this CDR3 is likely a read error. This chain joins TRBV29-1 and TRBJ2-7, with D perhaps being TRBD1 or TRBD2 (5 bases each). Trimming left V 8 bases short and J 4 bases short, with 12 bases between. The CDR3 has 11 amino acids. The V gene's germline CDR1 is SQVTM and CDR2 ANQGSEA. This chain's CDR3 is CSYVWGYEQYC. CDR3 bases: TGCAGCTATGTGTGGGGGTACGAGCAGTACTGC.

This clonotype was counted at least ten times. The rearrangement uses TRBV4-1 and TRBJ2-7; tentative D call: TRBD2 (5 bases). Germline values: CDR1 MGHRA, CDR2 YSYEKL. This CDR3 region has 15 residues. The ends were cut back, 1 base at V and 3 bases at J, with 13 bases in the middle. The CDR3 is CASSQGMGRDYEQYF. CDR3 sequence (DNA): TGCGCCAGCAGCCAAGGAATGGGCCGGGACTACGAGCAGTACTTC.

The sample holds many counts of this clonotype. In DNA, the CDR3 is TGTGCCAGCAGCCCAACAACTAGCTCAGCTTTCTACGAGCAGTACTTC. It is translated as CASSPTTSSAFYEQYF. The rearrangement links TRBV7-2 to TRBJ2-7; possible D gene TRBD2, 6 bases. This CDR3 contains 16 residues. V was trimmed by 5 bases and J by 3 bases, leaving 20 bases between them. Germline V lookup: CDR1 SGHTA, CDR2 FQGNSA.

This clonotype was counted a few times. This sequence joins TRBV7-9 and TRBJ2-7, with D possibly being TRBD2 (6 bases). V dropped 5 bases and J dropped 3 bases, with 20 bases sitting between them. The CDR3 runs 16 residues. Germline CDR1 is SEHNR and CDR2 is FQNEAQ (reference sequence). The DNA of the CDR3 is TGTGCCAGCAGCCCCCATGTTAGGCGGGGAGGCTACGAGCAGTACTTC. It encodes CASSPHVRRGGYEQYF.

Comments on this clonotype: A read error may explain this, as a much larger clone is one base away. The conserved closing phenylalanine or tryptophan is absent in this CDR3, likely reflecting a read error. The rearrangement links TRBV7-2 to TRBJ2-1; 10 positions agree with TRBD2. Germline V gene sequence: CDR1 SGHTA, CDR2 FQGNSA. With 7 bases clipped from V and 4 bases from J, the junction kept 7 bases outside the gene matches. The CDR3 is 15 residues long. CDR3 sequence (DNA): TGTGCCAGCATAAAGGGACTAGCGTTTTACAATGAGCAGTTCTTA. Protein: CASIKGLAFYNEQFL.

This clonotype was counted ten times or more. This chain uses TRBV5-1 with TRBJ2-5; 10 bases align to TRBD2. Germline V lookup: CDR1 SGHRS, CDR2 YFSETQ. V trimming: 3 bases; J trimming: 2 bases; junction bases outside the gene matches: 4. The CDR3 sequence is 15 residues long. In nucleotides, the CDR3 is TGCGCCAGCAGCTATAGCGGGGGGCCTCAAGAGACCCAGTACTTC. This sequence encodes CASSYSGGPQETQYF.

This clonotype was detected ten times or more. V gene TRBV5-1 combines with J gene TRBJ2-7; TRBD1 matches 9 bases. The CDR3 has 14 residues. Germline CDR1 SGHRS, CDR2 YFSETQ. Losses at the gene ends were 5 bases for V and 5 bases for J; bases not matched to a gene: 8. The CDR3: CASSRDRVVDEQYF. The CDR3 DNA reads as TGCGCCAGCAGTCGGGACAGGGTTGTAGACGAGCAGTACTTC.

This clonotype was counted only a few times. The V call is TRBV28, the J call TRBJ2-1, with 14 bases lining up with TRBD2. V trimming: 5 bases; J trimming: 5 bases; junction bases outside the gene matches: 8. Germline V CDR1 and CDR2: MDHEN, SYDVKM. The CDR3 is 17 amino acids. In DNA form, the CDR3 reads TGTGCCAGCAGTCCCCTTGGGACTAGCGGGAGAGACAATGAGCAGTTCTTC. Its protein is CASSPLGTSGRDNEQFF.

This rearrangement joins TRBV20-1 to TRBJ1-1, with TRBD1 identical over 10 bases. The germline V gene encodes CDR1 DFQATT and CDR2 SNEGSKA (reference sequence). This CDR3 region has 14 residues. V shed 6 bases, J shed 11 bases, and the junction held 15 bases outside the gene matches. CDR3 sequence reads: CSARRTGGSSGAFF. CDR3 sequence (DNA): TGCAGTGCCCGACGGACAGGGGGATCAAGTGGGGCTTTCTTT.

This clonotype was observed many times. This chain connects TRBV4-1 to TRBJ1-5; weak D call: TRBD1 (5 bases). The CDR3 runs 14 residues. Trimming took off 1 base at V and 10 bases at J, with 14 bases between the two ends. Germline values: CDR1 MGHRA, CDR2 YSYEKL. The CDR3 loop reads CASSQAEGSGPQHF. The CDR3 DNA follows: TGCGCCAGCAGCCAAGCCGAGGGGAGTGGACCCCAGCATTTT.

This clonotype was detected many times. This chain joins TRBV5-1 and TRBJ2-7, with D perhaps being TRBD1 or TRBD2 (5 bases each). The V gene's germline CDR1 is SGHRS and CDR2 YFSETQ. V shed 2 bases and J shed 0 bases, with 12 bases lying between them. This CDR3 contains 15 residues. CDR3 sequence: CASSFGAGSSYEQYF. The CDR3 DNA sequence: TGCGCCAGCAGCTTTGGGGCAGGGAGCTCCTACGAGCAGTACTTC.

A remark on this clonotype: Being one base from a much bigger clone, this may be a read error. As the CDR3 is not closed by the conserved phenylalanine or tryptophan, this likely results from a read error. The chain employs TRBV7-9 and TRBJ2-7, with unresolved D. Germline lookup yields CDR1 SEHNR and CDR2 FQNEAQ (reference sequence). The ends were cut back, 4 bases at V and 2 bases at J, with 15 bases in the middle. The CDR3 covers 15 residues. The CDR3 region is CASSSPVAAAYEQYI. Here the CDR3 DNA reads TGTGCCAGCAGCTCCCCCGTTGCCGCGGCCTACGAGCAGTACATC.

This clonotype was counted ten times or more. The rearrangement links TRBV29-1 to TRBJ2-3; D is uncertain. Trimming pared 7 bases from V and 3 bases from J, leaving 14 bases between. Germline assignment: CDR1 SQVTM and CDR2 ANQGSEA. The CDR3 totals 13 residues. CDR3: CSGWLPGTDTQYF. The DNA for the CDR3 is TGCAGCGGTTGGCTACCAGGAACAGATACGCAGTATTTT.

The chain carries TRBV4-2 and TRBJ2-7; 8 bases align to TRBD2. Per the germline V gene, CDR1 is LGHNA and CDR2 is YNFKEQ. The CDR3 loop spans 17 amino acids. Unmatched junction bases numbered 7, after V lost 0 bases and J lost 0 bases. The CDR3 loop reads CASSQEGVLAASYEQYF. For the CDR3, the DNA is TGTGCCAGCAGCCAAGAAGGCGTACTAGCGGCCTCCTACGAGCAGTACTTC.

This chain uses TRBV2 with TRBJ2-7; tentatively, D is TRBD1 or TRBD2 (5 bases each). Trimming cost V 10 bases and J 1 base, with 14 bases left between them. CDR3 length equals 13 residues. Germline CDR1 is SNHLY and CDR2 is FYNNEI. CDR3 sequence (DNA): TGTGCCACCGAGGGACCTATTTCCTACGAGCAGTACTTC. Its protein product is CATEGPISYEQYF.